This passage covers 13 T cell receptor beta chains from one sample sequenced in a study of cytomegalovirus exposure and HLA in healthy donors. PCR used 60 Vbeta primers and 13 Jbeta primers. Here immunoSEQ multiplex PCR was the method, and the copy in TCRdb shows in-frame clones only, minus some. The sample contains some 110,000 clones, just over 65% of which appear only once. Material: PBMCs. Every receptor here comes from a man aged 18 to 29 in good health and CMV-seronegative.

J is TRBJ2-5 and V is TRBV18; 12 nucleotides agree with TRBD2. The end of the DNA is better explained by TRBJ2-7, so the J call may be wrong. Per germline, CDR1 KGHSH and CDR2 LQKENI. This CDR3 spans 16 amino acids. CDR3 coding DNA: TGTGCCAGCTCACTCTCTAGCGGGAGGGGAAGGCACGAGCAGTACTTC. Its translation is CASSLSSGRGRHEQYF.

The chain couples TRBV29-1 to TRBJ2-1; 7 bases are shared with TRBD1. Germline CDR1 SQVTM, CDR2 ANQGSEA. This CDR3 comprises 13 residues. The junction had 3 bases not matched to a gene; V was cut back by 3 bases and J by 4 bases. The CDR3 region has the DNA TGCAGCGTTGAGGAACAGGGGTACAATGAGCAGTTCTTC. This sequence encodes CSVEEQGYNEQFF.

CDR3 residues: CAAISRDTEAFF. DNA for the CDR3: TGTGCCGCCATCAGCAGGGACACTGAAGCTTTCTTT. The chain links TRBV6-1 to TRBJ1-1, with a tentative D call TRBD1 (5 bases). Germline CDR1 and CDR2: MNHNS and SASEGT. V lost 11 bases and J 3 bases, leaving 13 bases between the germline ends. The CDR3 has 12 amino acids.

The genes are TRBV10-3 and TRBJ2-3; D unclear. V was trimmed by 3 bases and J by 2 bases, leaving 6 bases between them. This CDR3 is 13 amino acids long. The germline gives CDR1 ENHRY, CDR2 SYGVKD. CDR3 amino acids: CAISDQFTDTQYF. In DNA form, the CDR3 reads TGTGCCATCAGTGACCAGTTCACAGATACGCAGTATTTT.

This clone was counted only a few times. The chain employs TRBV21-1 and TRBJ2-3; the table names TRBD2, a call not compared with the DNA. TRBV21-1 is a pseudogene. The CDR3 is 14 residues long. CDR3 residues: CASGPEVPTDTQYF. The CDR3 nucleotides read TGTGCCAGCGGCCCCGAGGTCCCCACAGATACGCAGTATTTT.

The chain recombines TRBV28 with TRBJ2-2; 9 positions match TRBD2. From germline, CDR1 is MDHEN and CDR2 SYDVKM. Trimming cost V 3 bases and J 0 bases; bases outside gene matches: 8. The CDR3 is 18 amino acids. CDR3 loop: CASSLRGGGVTNTGELFF. The DNA of the CDR3 is TGTGCCAGCAGTTTGCGGGGGGGAGGGGTAACGAACACCGGGGAGCTGTTTTTT. Together with reference TRBV28 and TRBJ2-2, the CDR3 gives the full variable domain: DVKVTQSSRYLVKRTGEKVFLECVQDMDHENMFWYRQDPGLGLRLIYFSYDVKMKEKGDIPEGYSVSREKKERFSLILESASTNQTSMYLCASSLRGGGVTNTGELFFGEGSRLTVL.

The chain is built from TRBV18 and TRBJ2-5; 10 bases map to TRBD1. With 5 bases clipped from V and 4 bases from J, the junction kept 7 bases outside the gene matches. The CDR3 loop spans 15 amino acids. Germline lookup yields CDR1 KGHSH and CDR2 LQKENI. The CDR3 loop is CASSSATGGRETQYF. The CDR3 DNA reads as TGTGCCAGCTCATCTGCGACAGGGGGCCGAGAGACCCAGTACTTC.

This sequence joins TRBV6-5 and TRBJ1-4; D gene unclear. Germline V gene lookup returns CDR1 MNHEY and CDR2 SVGAGI. V lost 2 bases and J lost 0, with 10 bases in between. This CDR3 spans 16 amino acids. The CDR3 region is CASSYGRGATNEKLFF. CDR3 DNA: TGTGCCAGCAGTTACGGACGGGGTGCAACTAATGAAAAACTGTTTTTT.

CDR3 DNA: TGTGCCAGCAGCCGGTTCGGGGGGGGACTGGCAGGGCAGCCCCAGCATTTT. It specifies CASSRFGGGLAGQPQHF. The chain couples TRBV7-3 to TRBJ1-5; D might be TRBD1 (5 bases). CDR3 length: 17 amino acids. CDR1 and CDR2 (germline): SGHTA, FQGTGA. V lost 5 bases to trimming and J lost 7 bases, with 24 bases between them. Using reference TRBV7-3 and TRBJ1-5 for the parts outside the CDR3, the full variable domain is GAGVSQTPSNKVTEKGKYVELRCDPISGHTALYWYRQSLGQGPEFLIYFQGTGAADDSGLPNDRFFAVRPEGSVSTLKIQRTERGDSAVYLCASSRFGGGLAGQPQHFGDGTRLSIL.

The rearrangement links TRBV14 to TRBJ2-7; TRBD1 aligns across 12 bases. The CDR3 is 18 residues long. V was clipped by 1 base and J by 0 bases; unmatched bases: 7. The germline CDR1 and CDR2 sequences are SGHDN and FVKESK. CDR3 DNA: TGTGCCAGCAGCCAAGGGGACAGGGGGCGGGGGAGCTCCTACGAGCAGTACTTC. This sequence encodes CASSQGDRGRGSSYEQYF.

The table lists this clone with a few counts. CDR3 protein: CASSLSFGLASETQYF. The CDR3, as DNA: TGTGCCAGCAGCTTATCATTCGGACTAGCGTCGGAGACCCAGTACTTC. This chain joins TRBV7-2 and TRBJ2-5; TRBD2 matches at 9 bases. Germline V gives CDR1 SGHTA, CDR2 FQGNSA. This CDR3 has 16 amino acids. Losses at the gene ends were 2 bases for V and 5 bases for J; bases not matched to a gene: 9. The full variable domain, rest sourced from reference TRBV7-2 and TRBJ2-5, is GAGVSQSPSNKVTEKGKDVELRCDPISGHTALYWYRQSLGQGLEFLIYFQGNSAPDKSGLPSDRFSAERTGGSVSTLTIQRTQQEDSAVYLCASSLSFGLASETQYFGPGTRLLVL.

The J gene is TRBJ2-1, the V gene TRBV9, with TRBD2 identical over 7 bases. This CDR3 region has 14 residues. J was trimmed by 8 bases and V by 3 bases; bases with no gene match: 8. Germline CDR1 SGDLS, CDR2 YYNGEE. In nucleotides, the CDR3 is TGTGCCAGCAGCGGAGGCGGGAGTCACGATGAGCAGTTCTTC. Protein product: CASSGGGSHDEQFF.

CDR3 coding DNA: TGTGCCATCAGTAAGACTAGCGGGAACTCCTACGAGCAGTACTTC. It specifies CAISKTSGNSYEQYF. The rearrangement links TRBV10-3 to TRBJ2-7; 11 positions agree with TRBD2. Trimming cost V 5 bases and J 0 bases; bases outside gene matches: 3. The CDR3 loop spans 15 amino acids. Germline values: CDR1 ENHRY, CDR2 SYGVKD.